The 24 T cell receptor beta chains reported below all come from one sample, sequenced in a study of blood T cells in healthy people across ages. A sample-barcoded 5' primer and a J-beta primer mix were used in a second PCR of about 6 to 12 cycles. TCRdb fed the 5' RACE reads into MiXCR, producing one record per CDR3 protein. This table has about 1 million distinct CDR3 sequences, under 45% appearing once. The material sequenced was blood. The receptors derive from a woman in her sixties in good health.

V usage is TRBV9 and J usage is TRBJ2-7; unclear D gene. The V end was cut by 3 bases, the J end by 4 bases, with 14 bases between. Germline V CDR1 and CDR2: SGDLS, YYNGEE. The CDR3 spans 14 residues. CDR3 DNA: TGTGCCAGCAGCGGGCCTGGCGATGGATACGAGCAGTACTTC. Residues: CASSGPGDGYEQYF. Filled out from reference TRBV9 and TRBJ2-7, the complete variable domain reads DSGVTQTPKHLITATGQRVTLRCSPRSGDLSVYWYQQSLDQGLQFLIQYYNGEERAKGNILERFSAQQFPDLHSELNLSSLELGDSALYFCASSGPGDGYEQYFGPGTRLTVT.

The chain links TRBV7-2 to TRBJ1-1; weak D call: TRBD1 (5 bases). The CDR3 is made up of 14 amino acids. The germline gives CDR1 SGHTA, CDR2 FQGNSA. V lost 5 bases to trimming and J lost 5 bases, with 15 bases between them. This chain's CDR3 is CASSPLQGRTEAFF. The CDR3 coding sequence is TGTGCCAGCAGCCCCCTTCAGGGTCGGACTGAAGCTTTCTTT.

This clonotype showed up many times. The rearrangement joins TRBV29-1 to TRBJ2-7, with TRBD1 identical over 9 bases. Germline CDR1 SQVTM, CDR2 ANQGSEA. The CDR3 consists of 12 residues. After removal of 7 bases from V and 3 bases from J, the junction contained 4 bases not matched to a gene. As DNA, the CDR3 is TGCAGCGCTCCGGGACAGGGCTACGAGCAGTACTTC. This sequence encodes CSAPGQGYEQYF.

The genes are TRBV3-1 and TRBJ1-4, with 8 nucleotides matching TRBD1. Germline V lookup: CDR1 LGHDT, CDR2 YNNKEL (reference sequence). The CDR3 is 15 residues long. The V and J ends lost 0 bases and 8 bases, in that order; junction bases with no gene match: 5. CDR3 DNA: TGTGCCAGCAGCCAAGATCTGACAGGGGTAGAAAAACTGTTTTTT. Translating it yields CASSQDLTGVEKLFF.

The rearrangement joins TRBV7-8 to TRBJ2-7, with TRBD2 matching over 9 bases. Germline CDR1 and CDR2: SGHVS and FQNEAQ. V lost 7 bases, J lost 5 bases, and 9 bases stayed unmatched. This CDR3 region has 14 residues. The CDR3: CASNTGLATHEQYF. The CDR3 DNA sequence: TGTGCCAGCAATACGGGACTAGCAACCCACGAGCAGTACTTC.

This clonotype was seen once. V and J are TRBV2 and TRBJ2-1, with TRBD2 matching over 7 bases. There are 14 residues in the CDR3. Germline V gene sequence: CDR1 SNHLY, CDR2 FYNNEI. Losses at the gene ends were 0 bases for V and 12 bases for J; bases not matched to a gene: 8. CDR3 residues: CASSEARGRVAQFF. CDR3 nucleotides: TGTGCCAGCAGTGAAGCGCGGGGGAGAGTTGCGCAGTTCTTC.

The gene calls are TRBV5-1 and TRBJ2-5; 8 bases are shared with TRBD2. TRBJ2-7 explains the end of the DNA better; the J call may be wrong. This CDR3 has 15 amino acids. Germline-derived CDR1 and CDR2 are SGHRS and YFSETQ. The CDR3 spells CASSFTPGTSYEQYF. CDR3 DNA: TGCGCCAGCAGCTTCACTCCCGGGACTAGCTACGAGCAGTACTTC.

This clonotype has only one observation. The gene calls are TRBV7-7 and TRBJ2-7; tentatively, D is TRBD2 (7 bases). This CDR3 is built from 14 residues. Germline CDR1 SSHAT, CDR2 FNYEAQ (reference sequence). The ends were cut back, 3 bases at V and 4 bases at J, with 13 bases in the middle. As DNA, the CDR3 is TGTGCCAGCAGCTTGGCGGAGGGGGGGTACGAGCAGTACTTC. Protein product: CASSLAEGGYEQYF.

The rearrangement joins TRBV2 to TRBJ1-1; weak D call: TRBD1 (5 bases). This CDR3 spans 11 amino acids. Germline CDR1 and CDR2: SNHLY and FYNNEI. The germline V and J ends were trimmed by 4 bases and 7 bases, with 7 bases remaining between them. Here the CDR3 reads CASSVGGEAFF. Written as DNA, the CDR3 is TGTGCCAGCAGTGTCGGGGGTGAAGCTTTCTTT. Variable domain in full (rest from reference TRBV2 and TRBJ1-1): EPEVTQTPSHQVTQMGQEVILRCVPISNHLYFYWYRQILGQKVEFLVSFYNNEISEKSEIFDDQFSVERPDGSNFTLKIRSTKLEDSAMYFCASSVGGEAFFGQGTRLTVV.

This clonotype was recorded many times. The rearrangement uses TRBV27 and TRBJ2-7; D is perhaps TRBD2 (6 bases). Trimming stripped 4 bases from V and 3 bases from J, with 16 bases between. CDR1 and CDR2 from the germline V gene are MNHEY and SMNVEV (reference sequence). CDR3 length equals 15 residues. CDR3 nucleotide sequence: TGTGCCAGCAGTTACTCTCAGCGGGCCCTCTACGAGCAGTACTTC. Translation: CASSYSQRALYEQYF.

The chain recombines TRBV5-1 with TRBJ1-1, with a possible D match to TRBD1 (6 bases). The CDR3 is 14 amino acids. Germline CDR1 SGHRS, CDR2 YFSETQ. The V end was cut by 5 bases, the J end by 5 bases, with 16 bases between. The CDR3 DNA sequence: TGCGCCAGCAGACAGGGTTCGATATCGACTGAAGCTTTCTTT. It yields the protein CASRQGSISTEAFF.

At least ten counts were recorded for this clonotype. The chain employs TRBV3-1 and TRBJ2-6, with 9 positions matching TRBD2. Germline V gene sequence: CDR1 LGHDT, CDR2 YNNKEL (reference sequence). J lost 0 bases, V lost 1 base, and 4 bases had no gene match. The CDR3 covers 18 residues. CDR3 loop: CASSQVASGDSGANVLTF. CDR3 nucleotides: TGTGCCAGCAGCCAAGTGGCTAGCGGGGACTCTGGGGCCAACGTCCTGACTTTC.

The V gene is TRBV7-8, the J gene TRBJ2-1; TRBD2 is a possible D gene (6 bases). Germline CDR1 and CDR2: SGHVS and FQNEAQ. Trimming removed 1 base from V and 6 bases from J, with 22 bases in between. This CDR3 contains 18 residues. CDR3 protein: CASSLESSALTVSNEQFF. CDR3 nucleotides: TGTGCCAGCAGCTTAGAGTCTAGCGCTCTCACAGTGTCCAATGAGCAGTTCTTC.

The genes are TRBV7-2 and TRBJ2-7; TRBD1 is a possible D gene (6 bases). V was trimmed by 1 base and J by 8 bases, leaving 12 bases between them. The CDR3 runs 13 residues. Germline V gene sequence: CDR1 SGHTA, CDR2 FQGNSA. The CDR3 sequence is CASSLGTVNKQYF. The DNA for the CDR3 is TGTGCCAGCAGCTTAGGGACAGTGAACAAGCAGTACTTC.

V gene TRBV4-2 combines with J gene TRBJ1-1; 9 bases line up with TRBD1. This CDR3 has 18 residues. In germline, CDR1 is LGHNA, CDR2 YNFKEQ. After removal of 4 bases from V and 4 bases from J, the junction contained 16 bases not matched to a gene. The CDR3 DNA is TGTGCCAGCAGCCGCACGGGACAGGGATTGGCATCTGGCACTGAAGCTTTCTTT. It encodes CASSRTGQGLASGTEAFF.

The chain combines TRBV27 with TRBJ1-2; D is undetermined. Germline V gene lookup returns CDR1 MNHEY and CDR2 SMNVEV (reference sequence). CDR3 length equals 15 residues. Trimming removed 6 bases at V and 0 bases at J, with 14 bases between. The CDR3 DNA reads as TGTGCCAGCAGCCCCGATTGGCTTGCTAACTATGGCTACACCTTC. As protein: CASSPDWLANYGYTF.

The CDR3 loop is CASSLDRKSGLAGTNEQFF. In DNA, the CDR3 is TGTGCCAGCAGCTTAGATCGGAAATCGGGACTAGCGGGGACCAATGAGCAGTTCTTC. The V and J genes are TRBV11-2 and TRBJ2-1; 13 bases fit TRBD2. The J segment lost 6 bases and the V segment lost 0 bases, leaving 11 bases of the junction unmatched. This CDR3 has 19 amino acids. Germline loops: CDR1 SGHAT, CDR2 FQNNGV.

The count of this clonotype is one. The rearrangement uses TRBV7-2 and TRBJ2-5; the D is unclear. The CDR3 extends over 11 amino acids. V lost 5 bases to trimming and J lost 5 bases, with 6 bases between them. Germline CDR1 is SGHTA and CDR2 is FQGNSA. The CDR3 DNA follows: TGTACCAGCAGCCCCCGCGAGACCCAGTACTTC. This translates into CTSSPRETQYF.

This chain connects TRBV28 to TRBJ2-7; D may be TRBD2 (5 bases). The V and J ends lost 6 bases and 3 bases respectively, with 15 bases between them. The CDR3 consists of 14 residues. Germline V lookup: CDR1 MDHEN, CDR2 SYDVKM. CDR3 region: CASRHVGRGYEQYF. Here the CDR3 DNA reads TGTGCCAGCAGACACGTCGGACGGGGCTACGAGCAGTACTTC.

The V and J genes are TRBV10-2 and TRBJ2-3; TRBD2 matches at 10 bases. This CDR3 comprises 13 residues. Germline trimming cut 6 bases from V and 10 bases from J; bases unmatched to any gene: 7. The V gene's germline CDR1 is WSHSY and CDR2 SAAADI. CDR3 region: CASRSSGRNAQYF. The CDR3 nucleotides are TGCGCCAGCAGGTCTAGCGGGAGAAACGCGCAGTATTTT.

CDR3 sequence: CASSYFQQAEQYF. In DNA form, the CDR3 reads TGTGCCAGCAGTTACTTCCAGCAGGCCGAGCAGTACTTC. The V and J genes are TRBV6-5 and TRBJ2-7; D is undetermined. Between the trimmed V and J ends, which lost 1 base and 6 bases, there was a span of 10 bases. Germline CDR1 and CDR2: MNHEY and SVGAGI. The CDR3 sequence is 13 residues long.

The table lists this clonotype with many counts. J is TRBJ2-5 and V is TRBV4-1; 10 bases line up with TRBD2. Germline values: CDR1 MGHRA, CDR2 YSYEKL. V lost 5 bases, J lost 7 bases, and 7 bases stayed unmatched. The CDR3 runs to 14 residues. CDR3 sequence (DNA): TGCGCCAGCAGCGCGGGGACTAGCGTAGGGACCCAGTACTTC. It is translated as CASSAGTSVGTQYF.

This chain uses TRBV27 with TRBJ1-5; D unclear. The germline CDR1 and CDR2 sequences are MNHEY and SMNVEV (reference sequence). The CDR3 spans 12 residues. Trimming stripped 5 bases from V and 4 bases from J, with 6 bases between. The CDR3 nucleotides read TGTGCCAGCAGTAAACCGAATCAGCCCCAGCATTTT. It codes for CASSKPNQPQHF.

With regard to this clonotype: One end of the junction does not line up with germline, which may come from a read error. This chain links TRBV7-2 with TRBJ2-5, with unresolved D. This CDR3 region has 15 residues. Germline V gene lookup returns CDR1 SGHTA and CDR2 FQGNSA. The CDR3 DNA reads TGCGCCAGCAGCTTAGTAACTTCCGCCCAAGAGACCCAGTACTTC. Its translation is CASSLVTSAQETQYF.